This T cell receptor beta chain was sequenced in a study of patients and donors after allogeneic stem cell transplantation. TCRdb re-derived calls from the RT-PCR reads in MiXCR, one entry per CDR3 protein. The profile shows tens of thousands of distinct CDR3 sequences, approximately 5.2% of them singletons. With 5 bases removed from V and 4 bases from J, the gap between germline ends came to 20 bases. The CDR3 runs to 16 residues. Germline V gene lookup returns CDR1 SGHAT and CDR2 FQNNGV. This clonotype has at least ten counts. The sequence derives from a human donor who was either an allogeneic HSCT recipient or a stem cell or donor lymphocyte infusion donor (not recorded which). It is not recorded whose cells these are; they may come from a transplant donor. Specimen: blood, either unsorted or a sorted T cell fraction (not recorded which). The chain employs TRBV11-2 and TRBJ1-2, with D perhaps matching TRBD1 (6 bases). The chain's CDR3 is CASSPIRGGRSYGYTF. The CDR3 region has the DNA TGTGCCAGCAGCCCTATCCGGGGGGGGCGCAGCTATGGCTACACCTTC.